The 16 T cell receptor beta chains given below trace back to one sample, sequenced in a study of blood T cell repertoires in COVID-19. The data were produced by immunoSEQ multiplex PCR, yet TCRdb's version contains in-frame clones alone and is incomplete. Of some 270,000 clones in the sample, approximately 88% were seen once. The sequencing sample was made of PBMCs or T cells enriched from blood (not recorded which). Every receptor here comes from a woman aged 40 to 49 who had recovered from COVID-19.

A single count supports this clone. The chain joins TRBV25-1 to TRBJ2-1, with TRBD1 matching 7 bases. The CDR3 totals 16 residues. J gave up 8 bases and V 0 bases, and 10 bases lay outside the gene matches. Germline V gene data show CDR1 as MGHDK and CDR2 as SYGVNS. CDR3 amino acids: CASSEYGKGARDEQFF. For the CDR3, the DNA is TGTGCCAGCAGTGAATATGGTAAGGGGGCGAGGGATGAGCAGTTCTTC.

The gene calls are TRBV30 and TRBJ2-7; D is possibly TRBD1 (6 bases). Trimming took off 4 bases at V and 5 bases at J, with 18 bases between the two ends. The CDR3 loop spans 14 amino acids. Germline lookup yields CDR1 GTSNPN and CDR2 SVGIG (reference sequence). The CDR3 sequence: CAWNRDNSVHEQYF. The CDR3 DNA reads TGTGCCTGGAATAGGGACAACTCGGTCCACGAGCAGTACTTC.

The chain couples TRBV6-5 to TRBJ1-1, with 9 bases lining up with TRBD1. This CDR3 comprises 13 residues. The V segment lost 9 bases and the J segment 6 bases; nucleotides outside the gene matches: 8. The germline CDR1 and CDR2 sequences are MNHEY and SVGAGI. In DNA, the CDR3 is TGTGCCAGTCAAGGACAGGGGAGGGCTGAAGCTTTCTTT. Amino acid sequence: CASQGQGRAEAFF.

V and J are TRBV7-3 and TRBJ1-1; D is uncertain. Germline V gives CDR1 SGHTA, CDR2 FQGTGA. Trimming left V 3 bases short and J 5 bases short, with 10 bases between. This CDR3 has 13 residues. In DNA, the CDR3 is TGTGCCAGCAGCTTGACTGCTATTACTGAAGCTTTCTTT. Protein sequence: CASSLTAITEAFF.

The chain uses TRBV5-1 and TRBJ2-3; 8 bases map to TRBD2. This CDR3 is built from 14 residues. Germline V CDR1 and CDR2: SGHRS, YFSETQ. The ends lost 2 bases at V and 1 base at J; junction bases unmatched: 0. CDR3 DNA sequence: TGCGCCAGCAGCTTTAGCGGGGGCACAGATACGCAGTATTTT. As protein: CASSFSGGTDTQYF.

The chain combines TRBV19 with TRBJ1-3; D remains unclear. This CDR3 contains 15 residues. Germline lookup yields CDR1 LNHDA and CDR2 SQIVND (reference sequence). V lost 4 bases, J lost 2 bases, and 12 bases lay in between. The CDR3 bases are TGTGCCAGTAGTAGGCAGGCGAAGACTGGAAACACCATATATTTT. It is translated as CASSRQAKTGNTIYF.

This sequence joins TRBV29-1 and TRBJ1-1; D gene uncertain. CDR3 length: 13 amino acids. Germline CDR1 SQVTM, CDR2 ANQGSEA. The ends were cut back, 7 bases at V and 3 bases at J, with 15 bases in the middle. CDR3 nucleotide sequence: TGCAGCGCCCACCCACGGGGTGACACTGAAGCTTTCTTT. Translating it yields CSAHPRGDTEAFF.

The chain links TRBV5-8 to TRBJ2-1, with 9 bases aligning to TRBD2. Germline loops: CDR1 SGHTS, CDR2 YDEGEE. CDR3 length: 15 residues. V gave up 4 bases and J gave up 7 bases; unmatched junction bases: 9. The CDR3 reads CASSTGTSRVNEQFF. The CDR3 DNA is TGTGCCAGCAGCACCGGGACTAGCCGGGTGAATGAGCAGTTCTTC. Supplemented by reference TRBV5-8 and TRBJ2-1, the full variable domain reads EAGVTQSPTHLIKTRGQQATLRCSPISGHTSVYWYQQALGLGLQFLLWYDEGEERNRGNFPPRFSGRQFPNYSSELNVNALELEDSALYLCASSTGTSRVNEQFFGPGTRLTVL.

This clone was seen a few times. V is TRBV2 and J is TRBJ2-7, with 7 bases aligning to TRBD1. CDR1 and CDR2 from the germline V gene are SNHLY and FYNNEI. CDR3 length: 15 residues. V lost 6 bases, J lost 6 bases, and 14 bases stayed unmatched. The CDR3 spells CASSQLQGTSGEQYF. The CDR3 DNA is TGTGCCAGCAGCCAATTACAGGGGACGTCGGGCGAGCAGTACTTC. The full variable domain, rest sourced from reference TRBV2 and TRBJ2-7, is EPEVTQTPSHQVTQMGQEVILRCVPISNHLYFYWYRQILGQKVEFLVSFYNNEISEKSEIFDDQFSVERPDGSNFTLKIRSTKLEDSAMYFCASSQLQGTSGEQYFGPGTRLTVT.

The genes are TRBV19 and TRBJ1-2; D unclear. Deletions cut 3 bases from V and 5 bases from J, with 10 bases between. Germline V lookup: CDR1 LNHDA, CDR2 SQIVND (reference sequence). The CDR3 spans 13 residues. The CDR3 DNA follows: TGTGCCAGTAGTATTGAGGAGAGATATGGCTACACCTTC. Translation: CASSIEERYGYTF. Based on the CDR3 plus reference TRBV19 and TRBJ1-2, the full variable domain is DGGITQSPKYLFRKEGQNVTLSCEQNLNHDAMYWYRQDPGQGLRLIYYSQIVNDFQKGDIAEGYSVSREKKESFPLTVTSAQKNPTAFYLCASSIEERYGYTFGSGTRLTVV.

The CDR3 sequence: CASQPRWGVSDGYTF. CDR3 bases: TGTGCCAGCCAACCCAGGTGGGGGGTCTCCGATGGCTACACCTTC. This sequence joins TRBV2 and TRBJ1-2; the D gene is possibly TRBD1 (5 bases). There are 15 residues in the CDR3. Looked up from germline, CDR1 is SNHLY and CDR2 is FYNNEI. V was clipped by 8 bases and J by 6 bases, with 22 bases between them.

The V call is TRBV6-2 or TRBV6-3, the J call TRBJ2-7, with 14 positions matching TRBD2. Germline V lookup: CDR1 MNHEY, CDR2 SVGEGT. The CDR3 has 16 residues. V shed 5 bases, J shed 6 bases, and the junction held 9 bases outside the gene matches. The CDR3 DNA reads as TGTGCCAGCAGTCCACTCTCCGGGACTAGCGGGGGCGAGCAGTACTTC. It codes for CASSPLSGTSGGEQYF.

The rearrangement links TRBV2 to TRBJ2-1, with a possible D match to TRBD2 (5 bases). There are 13 residues in the CDR3. V lost 10 bases to trimming and J lost 1 base, with 11 bases between them. Germline V gives CDR1 SNHLY, CDR2 FYNNEI. CDR3 nucleotide sequence: TGTGCCACCGCTAGCCTATCCTACAATGAGCAGTTCTTC. Its translation is CATASLSYNEQFF.

The chain recombines TRBV9 with TRBJ2-1; TRBD2 matches 9 bases. The CDR3 runs to 15 residues. After removal of 0 bases from V and 4 bases from J, the junction contained 2 bases not matched to a gene. Per germline, CDR1 SGDLS and CDR2 YYNGEE. The DNA for the CDR3 is TGTGCCAGCAGCGTAGAAGCGGGGGGTTACAATGAGCAGTTCTTC. Amino acid sequence: CASSVEAGGYNEQFF.

The rearrangement joins TRBV30 to TRBJ1-4; 8 bases are shared with TRBD1. Germline lookup yields CDR1 GTSNPN and CDR2 SVGIG (reference sequence). This CDR3 is built from 13 residues. The V and J ends lost 3 bases and 5 bases, in that order; junction bases with no gene match: 2. CDR3 sequence reads: CAWSRTGNEKLFF. In DNA form, the CDR3 reads TGTGCCTGGAGCCGGACAGGGAATGAAAAACTGTTTTTT.

This chain uses TRBV29-1 with TRBJ2-5; D might be TRBD2 (5 bases). With 5 bases removed from V and 3 bases from J, the gap between germline ends came to 10 bases. Germline-derived CDR1 and CDR2 are SQVTM and ANQGSEA. The CDR3 covers 12 residues. The CDR3 loop reads CSVRYGEETQYF. In nucleotides, the CDR3 is TGCAGCGTTAGGTACGGGGAAGAGACCCAGTACTTC.